The rows below give T cell receptor beta chains drawn from one sample of a study of blood T cell repertoires in COVID-19. The repertoire was sequenced with immunoSEQ multiplex PCR; TCRdb's copy has only in-frame clones and lacks some. The sample has just over 150,000 clones; 85% are singletons. Sequenced sample: peripheral blood. The receptor source for this set is a human donor with acute or convalescent COVID-19. The donor label of this sample is uncertain. CDR3s leave out the opening cysteine and the closing phenylalanine or tryptophan. The D gene is left open where the match is weak.

d_call | j_call | v_call | cdr3_aa
NA | TRBJ1-3 | TRBV7-9 | ASSPQAGNTIY
TRBD1 | TRBJ1-4 | TRBV6-6 | ASSYSLTGGSEKLF
NA | TRBJ1-1 | TRBV18 | ASSPTRTSRGSMNTEAF
TRBD1 | TRBJ2-1 | TRBV11-3 | ASSPRDRGNEQF
NA | TRBJ2-5 | TRBV6-5 | ASSAKLQETQY
NA | TRBJ1-2 | TRBV5-1 | ASSPRQGQDGYT
NA | TRBJ1-5 | TRBV19 | ASTPTGHLNQPQH
TRBD2 | TRBJ2-2 | TRBV7-3 | ASSPSGGTTGELF
NA | TRBJ1-3 | TRBV7-2 | ASSPDSRGSGNTIY
NA | TRBJ1-3 | TRBV28 | ASSFARISSGNTIY
NA | TRBJ1-5 | TRBV5-4 | ASSFDSNQPQH
NA | TRBJ2-2 | TRBV28 | ASSLDGTGELF
TRBD1 | TRBJ2-3 | TRBV7-6 | ASSLAPVRQGVTDTQY
NA | TRBJ2-2 | TRBV6-5 | ASSYRTVPNTGELF
TRBD1 | TRBJ2-2 | TRBV27 | ASSRQGELGELF
NA | TRBJ1-4 | TRBV28 | ASSFPQTGSNEKLF
TRBD1 | TRBJ2-2 | TRBV7-9 | ASSLAGQGYTGELF
NA | TRBJ2-3 | TRBV4-1 | ASSQESFGDTQY
NA | TRBJ1-6 | TRBV30 | AWSALRARNSPLH
NA | TRBJ2-1 | TRBV5-6 | ASSLSGRGVDNEQF
TRBD1 | TRBJ2-7 | TRBV18 | ASSRDSPSYEQY
TRBD1 | TRBJ2-7 | TRBV19 | ASSGKTGYYEQY
NA | TRBJ2-5 | TRBV3-1/TRBV3-2 | ASSPRLGTISETQY
NA | TRBJ1-1 | TRBV9 | ASSVRDSNTEAF
NA | TRBJ1-5 | TRBV6-1 | ASSEQYSNQPQH
NA | TRBJ2-2 | TRBV5-6 | ASSGLPGQGGTGELF
NA | TRBJ2-3 | TRBV5-1 | ASSSLSADTQY
NA | TRBJ1-1 | TRBV14 | ASSQGRQAEAF
NA | TRBJ1-1 | TRBV5-4 | ASSHLQGRDTEAF
TRBD1 | TRBJ1-4 | TRBV7-9 | ASIPQGAVDEKLF